This T cell receptor (beta chain) was identified in a study of cytomegalovirus exposure and HLA in healthy donors. 60 Vbeta and 13 Jbeta primers were used in PCR. Only in-frame clones appear in the TCRdb table, and some are missing; sequencing was by immunoSEQ multiplex PCR. The table records 140,000 or so clones, over 60% of them present only once. Remarks on this clone: The antigen is unknown.

The CDR3 length is 15 residues. Germline V lookup: CDR1 SGDLS, CDR2 YYNGEE. V lost 2 bases, J lost 4 bases, and 5 bases stayed unmatched. Study observations and caveats: Among the CMV-associated chains, a few were confirmed in vitro as specific for CMV antigens. TCR beta sequences reportedly predicted the HLA-A and HLA-B alleles of most subjects accurately.

Sequenced material: PBMCs. The receptor was derived from an older woman in good health and CMV-seronegative. V and J are TRBV9 and TRBJ2-5; 10 positions match TRBD2. The CDR3 here is CASSVPSGGRETQYF. CDR3 DNA sequence: TGTGCCAGCAGCGTCCCTAGCGGGGGACGAGAGACCCAGTACTTC.